The present TCR beta chain was sequenced within a study of blood T cell repertoires in COVID-19. Study overall: PBMCs, B-cell-depleted T cells, or T cells provided the cDNA or gDNA that made up the material.

In the authors' workflow: Nucleated cell counts were estimated from reference gene primer amplification. Data came from immunoSEQ multiplex PCR; TCRdb stores just in-frame clones and leaves some out. The D gene and trimming were derived from the DNA, and the V and J assignments and clone size from that table. The table has approximately 61,000 clones, around four fifths seen once. The CDR3 spans 16 residues. Trimming left V 6 bases short and J 0 bases short, with 17 bases between. Germline V lookup: CDR1 SQVTM, CDR2 ANQGSEA. The clonotype comes from a man between 65 and 85 years old with acute or convalescent COVID-19. Material for sequencing was peripheral blood. This chain connects TRBV29-1 to TRBJ2-2; perhaps TRBD2 as D (5 bases). The CDR3 loop is CSVVAATNPNTGELFF. The CDR3 DNA reads TGCAGCGTCGTGGCAGCGACTAACCCGAACACCGGGGAGCTGTTTTTT.